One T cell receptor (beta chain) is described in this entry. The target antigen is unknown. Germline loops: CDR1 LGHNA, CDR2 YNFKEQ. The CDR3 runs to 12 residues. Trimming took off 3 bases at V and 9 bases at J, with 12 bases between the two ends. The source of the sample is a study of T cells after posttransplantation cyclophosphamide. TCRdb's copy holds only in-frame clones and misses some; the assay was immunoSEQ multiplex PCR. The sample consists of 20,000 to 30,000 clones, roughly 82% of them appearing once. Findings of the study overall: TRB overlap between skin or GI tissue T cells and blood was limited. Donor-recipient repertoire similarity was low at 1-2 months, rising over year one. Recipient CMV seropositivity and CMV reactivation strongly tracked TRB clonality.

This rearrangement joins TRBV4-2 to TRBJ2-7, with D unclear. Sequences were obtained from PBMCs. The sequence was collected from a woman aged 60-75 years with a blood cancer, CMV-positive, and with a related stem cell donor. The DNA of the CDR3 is TGTGCCAGCAGCCAGGTGGGCGAGCTGCAGTACTTC. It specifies CASSQVGELQYF.